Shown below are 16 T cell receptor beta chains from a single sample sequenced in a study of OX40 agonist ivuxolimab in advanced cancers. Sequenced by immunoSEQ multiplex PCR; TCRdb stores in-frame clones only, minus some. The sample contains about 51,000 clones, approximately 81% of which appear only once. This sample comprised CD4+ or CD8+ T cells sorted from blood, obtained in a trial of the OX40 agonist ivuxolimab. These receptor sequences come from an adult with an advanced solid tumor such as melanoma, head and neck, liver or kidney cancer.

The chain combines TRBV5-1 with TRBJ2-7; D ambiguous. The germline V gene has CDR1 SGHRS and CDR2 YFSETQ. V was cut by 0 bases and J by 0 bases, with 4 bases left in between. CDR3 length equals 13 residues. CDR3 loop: CASSLDYSYEQYF. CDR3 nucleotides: TGCGCCAGCAGCTTGGACTACTCCTACGAGCAGTACTTC.

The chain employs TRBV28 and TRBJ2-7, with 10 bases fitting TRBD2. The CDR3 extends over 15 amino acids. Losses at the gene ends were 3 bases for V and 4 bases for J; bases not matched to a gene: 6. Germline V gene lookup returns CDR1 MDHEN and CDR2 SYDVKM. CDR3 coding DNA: TGTGCCAGCAGTTTGAGTACTAGCGGGACTTACGAGCAGTACTTC. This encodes CASSLSTSGTYEQYF.

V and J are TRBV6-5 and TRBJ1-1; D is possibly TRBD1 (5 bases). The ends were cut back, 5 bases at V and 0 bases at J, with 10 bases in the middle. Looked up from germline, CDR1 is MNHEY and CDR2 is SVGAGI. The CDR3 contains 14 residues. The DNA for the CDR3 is TGTGCCAGCAGTCATTCGACAGTGAACACTGAAGCTTTCTTT. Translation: CASSHSTVNTEAFF.

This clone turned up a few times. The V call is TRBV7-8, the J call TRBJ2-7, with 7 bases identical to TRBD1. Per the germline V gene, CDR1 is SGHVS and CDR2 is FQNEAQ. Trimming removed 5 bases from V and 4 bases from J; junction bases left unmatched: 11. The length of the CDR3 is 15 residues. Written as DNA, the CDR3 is TGTGCCAGCAGCGCATTACAGGGGCCCGCTTACGAGCAGTACTTC. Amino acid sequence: CASSALQGPAYEQYF.

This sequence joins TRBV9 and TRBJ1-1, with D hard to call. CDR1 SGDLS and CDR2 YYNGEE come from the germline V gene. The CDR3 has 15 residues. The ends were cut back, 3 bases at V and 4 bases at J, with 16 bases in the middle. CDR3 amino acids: CASSGSMGIGTEAFF. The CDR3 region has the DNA TGTGCCAGCAGCGGTTCAATGGGGATTGGCACTGAAGCTTTCTTT. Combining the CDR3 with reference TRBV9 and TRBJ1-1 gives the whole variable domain DSGVTQTPKHLITATGQRVTLRCSPRSGDLSVYWYQQSLDQGLQFLIQYYNGEERAKGNILERFSAQQFPDLHSELNLSSLELGDSALYFCASSGSMGIGTEAFFGQGTRLTVV.

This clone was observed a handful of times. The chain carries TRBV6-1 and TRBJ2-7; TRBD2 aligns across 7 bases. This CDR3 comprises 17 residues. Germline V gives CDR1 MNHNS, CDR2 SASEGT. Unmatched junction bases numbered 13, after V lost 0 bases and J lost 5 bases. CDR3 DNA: TGTGCCAGCAGTGAAGCGATCTGGGGGGGGGAGGACCACGAGCAGTACTTC. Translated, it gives CASSEAIWGGEDHEQYF.

The CDR3 DNA reads as TGTGCCAGCAGCCCTCTGGCGACACCCCAAAACACTGAAGCTTTCTTT. It specifies CASSPLATPQNTEAFF. The genes are TRBV7-9 and TRBJ1-1; the D is unclear. Looked up from germline, CDR1 is SEHNR and CDR2 is FQNEAQ (reference sequence). Trimming removed 5 bases from V and 2 bases from J, with 18 bases in between. This CDR3 has 16 amino acids.

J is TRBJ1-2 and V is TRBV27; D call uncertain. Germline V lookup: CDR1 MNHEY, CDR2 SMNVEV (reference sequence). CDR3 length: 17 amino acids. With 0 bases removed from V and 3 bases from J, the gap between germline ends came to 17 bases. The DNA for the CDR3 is TGTGCCAGCAGTTTATCGACCCCCGGGCCCGTGGACTATGGCTACACCTTC. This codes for CASSLSTPGPVDYGYTF.

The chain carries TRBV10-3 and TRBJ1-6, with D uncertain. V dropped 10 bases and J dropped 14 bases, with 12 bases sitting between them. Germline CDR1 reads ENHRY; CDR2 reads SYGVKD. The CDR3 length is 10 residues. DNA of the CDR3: TGTGCCAGATATCAAGTCGCCCTCCACTTT. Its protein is CARYQVALHF.

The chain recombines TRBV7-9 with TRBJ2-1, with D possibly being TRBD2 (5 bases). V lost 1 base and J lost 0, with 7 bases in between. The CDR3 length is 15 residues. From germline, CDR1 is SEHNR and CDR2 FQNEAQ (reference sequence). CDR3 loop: CASSLVGDSYNEQFF. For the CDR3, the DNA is TGTGCCAGCAGCTTAGTGGGAGACTCCTACAATGAGCAGTTCTTC.

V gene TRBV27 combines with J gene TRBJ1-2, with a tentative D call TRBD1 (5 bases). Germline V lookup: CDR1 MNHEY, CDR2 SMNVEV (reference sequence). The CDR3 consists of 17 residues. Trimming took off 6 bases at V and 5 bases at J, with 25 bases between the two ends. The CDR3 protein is CASSSVRDGRFGYGYTF. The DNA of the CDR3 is TGTGCCAGCAGCTCGGTGCGGGACGGCCGTTTTGGGTATGGCTACACCTTC.

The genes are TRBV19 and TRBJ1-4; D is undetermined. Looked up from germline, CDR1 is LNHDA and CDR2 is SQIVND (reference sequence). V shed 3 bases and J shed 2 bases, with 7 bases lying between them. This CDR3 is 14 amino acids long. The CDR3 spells CASSIAQTNEKLFF. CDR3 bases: TGTGCCAGTAGTATTGCACAGACTAATGAAAAACTGTTTTTT.

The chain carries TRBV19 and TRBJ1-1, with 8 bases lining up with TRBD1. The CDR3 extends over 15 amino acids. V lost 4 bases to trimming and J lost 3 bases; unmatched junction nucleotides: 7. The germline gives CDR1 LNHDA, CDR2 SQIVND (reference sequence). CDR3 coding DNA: TGTGCCAGTAGTACAGACAGGGGCCCTTACACTGAAGCTTTCTTT. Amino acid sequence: CASSTDRGPYTEAFF.

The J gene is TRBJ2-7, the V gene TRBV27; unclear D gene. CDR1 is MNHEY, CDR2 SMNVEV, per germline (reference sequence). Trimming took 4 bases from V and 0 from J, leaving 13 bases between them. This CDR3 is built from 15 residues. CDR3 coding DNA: TGTGCCAGCAGTTGGAGAGCTTACAGCTCCTACGAGCAGTACTTC. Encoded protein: CASSWRAYSSYEQYF.

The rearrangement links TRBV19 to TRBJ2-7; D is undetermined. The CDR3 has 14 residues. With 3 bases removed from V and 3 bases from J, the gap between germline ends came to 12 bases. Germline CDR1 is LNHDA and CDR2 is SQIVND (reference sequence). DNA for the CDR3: TGTGCCAGTAGTATCCGGGCTCCGGGCTACGAGCAGTACTTC. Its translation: CASSIRAPGYEQYF.

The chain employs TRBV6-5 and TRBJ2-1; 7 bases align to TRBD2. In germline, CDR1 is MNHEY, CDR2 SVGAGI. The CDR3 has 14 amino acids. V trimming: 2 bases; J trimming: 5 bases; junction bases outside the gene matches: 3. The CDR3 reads CASSYRGLDNEQFF. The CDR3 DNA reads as TGTGCCAGCAGTTACCGTGGACTAGACAATGAGCAGTTCTTC.